There are many counts of the clone carrying this TCR beta chain. The CDR3 spans 13 residues. Trimming removed 4 bases from V and 7 bases from J, with 14 bases in between. CDR1 and CDR2 (germline): SNHLY, FYNNEI. This specimen belongs to a study of T cells in Graves' hyperthyroidism and ophthalmopathy. RNA transcripts gave rise to amplified TCR beta CDR3 regions. A set of HTBI primers served as the primers for a first-round RT-PCR of the TCR CDR3. TCRdb reanalysed the multiplex PCR reads using MiXCR and keeps one entry per CDR3 protein. The table shows 550,000 to 850,000 distinct CDR3 sequences, with around 20% occurring only once. At first hyperthyroidism diagnosis, before any ophthalmopathy symptoms, the blood sample was collected.

The receptor comes from a woman in her fifties or sixties with Graves' hyperthyroidism that later progressed to Graves' ophthalmopathy. This chain joins TRBV2 and TRBJ2-7; D is possibly TRBD1 (5 bases). The sample was blood. The CDR3 sequence is CASSAPQGGEQYF. CDR3 nucleotide sequence: TGTGCCAGCAGTGCTCCGCAGGGTGGGGAGCAGTACTTC.